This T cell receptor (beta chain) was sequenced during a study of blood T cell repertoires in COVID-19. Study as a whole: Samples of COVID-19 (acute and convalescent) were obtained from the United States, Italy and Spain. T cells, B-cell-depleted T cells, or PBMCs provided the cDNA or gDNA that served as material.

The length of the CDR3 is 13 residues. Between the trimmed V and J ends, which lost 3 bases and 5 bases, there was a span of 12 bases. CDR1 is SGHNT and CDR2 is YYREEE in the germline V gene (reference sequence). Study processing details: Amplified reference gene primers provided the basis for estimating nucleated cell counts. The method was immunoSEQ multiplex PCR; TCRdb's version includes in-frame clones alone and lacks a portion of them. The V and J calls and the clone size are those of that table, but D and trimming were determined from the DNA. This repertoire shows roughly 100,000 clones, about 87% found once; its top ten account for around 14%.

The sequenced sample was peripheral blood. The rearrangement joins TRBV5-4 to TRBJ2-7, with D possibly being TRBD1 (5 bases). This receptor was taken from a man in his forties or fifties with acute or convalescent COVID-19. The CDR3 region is CASSSGIGNEQYF. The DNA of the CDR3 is TGTGCCAGCAGCTCAGGGATCGGTAACGAGCAGTACTTC. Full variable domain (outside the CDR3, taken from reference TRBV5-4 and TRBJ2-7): ETGVTQSPTHLIKTRGQQVTLRCSSQSGHNTVSWYQQALGQGPQFIFQYYREEENGRGNFPPRFSGLQFPNYSSELNVNALELDDSALYLCASSSGIGNEQYFGPGTRLTVT.